This TCR beta chain was documented in a study of post-analysis software for immune sequencing data. For the study at large: Recorded subtypes: relapsing-remitting, secondary progressive, progressive-relapsing; some patients unannotated.

This clonotype was detected only a few times. Its antigen is not identified. Tagging with unique molecular identifiers was a feature of the TCR beta cDNA libraries. The authors obtained roughly 550,000 cDNA molecules from approximately 1 to 10 million T cells. TCRdb ran MiXCR on the PCR reads and lists one entry per CDR3 protein. The profile covers 740,000 or so distinct CDR3 sequences, with roughly 50% appearing a single time and around 4.5% taken by the ten largest. General study findings and limits: Relative to controls, patients had 5 or 6 TRBV segments at higher frequency, with TRBV5-6, TRBV5-1 and TRBV20-1 among these. In multiple sclerosis, normalized Chao1 diversity was significantly below that of controls.

Germline CDR1 is DFQATT and CDR2 is SNEGSKA (reference sequence). V lost 5 bases to trimming and J lost 4 bases, with 10 bases between them. The CDR3 loop spans 12 amino acids. Sequences were obtained from blood. The TCR comes from a girl aged 10-17 years with multiple sclerosis. V gene TRBV20-1 combines with J gene TRBJ2-3; unclear D gene. The CDR3 DNA is TGCAGTGCTCTCTTGCCGGCAGATACGCAGTATTTT. Protein: CSALLPADTQYF.